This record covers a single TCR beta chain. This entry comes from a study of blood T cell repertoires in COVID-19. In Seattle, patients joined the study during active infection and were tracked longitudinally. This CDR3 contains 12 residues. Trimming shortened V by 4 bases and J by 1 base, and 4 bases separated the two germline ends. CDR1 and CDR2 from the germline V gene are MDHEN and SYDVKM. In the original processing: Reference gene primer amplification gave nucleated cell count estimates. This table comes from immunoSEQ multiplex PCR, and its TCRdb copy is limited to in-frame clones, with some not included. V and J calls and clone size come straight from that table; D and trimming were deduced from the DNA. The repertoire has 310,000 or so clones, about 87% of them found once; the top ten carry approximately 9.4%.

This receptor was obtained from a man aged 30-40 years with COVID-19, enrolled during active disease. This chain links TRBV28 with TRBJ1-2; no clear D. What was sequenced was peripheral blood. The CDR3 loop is CASSSGNYGYTF. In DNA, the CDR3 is TGTGCCAGCAGTTCGGGTAACTATGGCTACACCTTC.